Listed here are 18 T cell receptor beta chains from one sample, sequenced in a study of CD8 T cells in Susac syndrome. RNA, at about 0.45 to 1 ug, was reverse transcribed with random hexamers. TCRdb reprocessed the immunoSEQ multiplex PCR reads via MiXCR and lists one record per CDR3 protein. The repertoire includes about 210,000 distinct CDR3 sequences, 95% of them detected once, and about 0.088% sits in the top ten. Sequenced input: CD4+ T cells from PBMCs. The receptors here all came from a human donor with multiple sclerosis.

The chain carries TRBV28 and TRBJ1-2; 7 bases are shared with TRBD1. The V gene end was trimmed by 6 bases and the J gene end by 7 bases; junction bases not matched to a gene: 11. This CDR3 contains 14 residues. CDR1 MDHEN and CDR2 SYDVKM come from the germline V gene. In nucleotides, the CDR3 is TGTGCCAGCAGAAACTATGACAGGGCTGGTGGCTACACCTTC. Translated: CASRNYDRAGGYTF.

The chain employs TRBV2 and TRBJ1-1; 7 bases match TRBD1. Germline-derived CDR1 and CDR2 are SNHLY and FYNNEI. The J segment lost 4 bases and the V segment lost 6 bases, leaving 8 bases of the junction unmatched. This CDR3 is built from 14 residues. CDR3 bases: TGTGCCAGCAGGGACGACAGGGCGGTCACTGAAGCTTTCTTT. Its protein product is CASRDDRAVTEAFF.

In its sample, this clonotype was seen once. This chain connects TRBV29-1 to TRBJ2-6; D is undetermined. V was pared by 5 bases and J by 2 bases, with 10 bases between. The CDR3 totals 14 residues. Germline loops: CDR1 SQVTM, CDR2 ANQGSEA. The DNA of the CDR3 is TGCAGCGTTACGAGATTGGCTGGGGCCAACGTCCTGACTTTC. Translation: CSVTRLAGANVLTF.

CDR3 sequence (DNA): TGTGCCAGCAGTGAAATCGGCGGCGGGGAGCTGTTTTTT. Its translation is CASSEIGGGELFF. V and J are TRBV2 and TRBJ2-2; unclear D gene. The V end was cut by 2 bases, the J end by 7 bases, with 8 bases between. The CDR3 is made up of 13 amino acids. The germline V gene encodes CDR1 SNHLY and CDR2 FYNNEI.

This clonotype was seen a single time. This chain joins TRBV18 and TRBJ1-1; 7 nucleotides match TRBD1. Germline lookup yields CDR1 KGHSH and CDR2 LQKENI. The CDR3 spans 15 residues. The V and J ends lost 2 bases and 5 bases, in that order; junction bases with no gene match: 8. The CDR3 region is CASSPGTDKQTEAFF. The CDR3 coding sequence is TGTGCCAGCTCACCAGGGACAGACAAACAGACTGAAGCTTTCTTT.

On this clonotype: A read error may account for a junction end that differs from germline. The DNA for the CDR3 is TGTGCCGGCAGCCCCTGGGGTAATCAGCCCCAGCATTTT. Translating gives CAGSPWGNQPQHF. V gene TRBV9 combines with J gene TRBJ1-5; D remains unclear. The CDR3 sequence is 13 residues long. Germline CDR1 reads SGDLS; CDR2 reads YYNGEE.

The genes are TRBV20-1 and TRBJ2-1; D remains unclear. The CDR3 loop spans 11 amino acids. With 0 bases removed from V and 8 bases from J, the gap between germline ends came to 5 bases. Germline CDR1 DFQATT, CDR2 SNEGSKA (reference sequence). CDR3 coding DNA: TGCAGTGCTAGAGATCGGCATGAGCAGTTCTTC. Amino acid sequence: CSARDRHEQFF.

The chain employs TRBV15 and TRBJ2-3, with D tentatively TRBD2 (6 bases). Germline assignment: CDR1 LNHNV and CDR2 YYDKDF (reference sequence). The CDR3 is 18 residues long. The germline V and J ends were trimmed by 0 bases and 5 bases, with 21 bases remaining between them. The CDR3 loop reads CATSRDLSGRGSGDTQYF. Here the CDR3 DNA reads TGTGCCACCAGCAGAGATTTGTCCGGTCGGGGGAGCGGAGATACGCAGTATTTT.

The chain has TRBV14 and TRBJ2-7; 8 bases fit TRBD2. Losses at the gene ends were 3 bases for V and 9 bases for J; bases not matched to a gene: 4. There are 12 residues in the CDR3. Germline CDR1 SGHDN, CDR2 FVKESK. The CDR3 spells CASSHSGVGQYF. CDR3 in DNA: TGTGCCAGCAGCCATAGCGGGGTGGGGCAGTACTTC.

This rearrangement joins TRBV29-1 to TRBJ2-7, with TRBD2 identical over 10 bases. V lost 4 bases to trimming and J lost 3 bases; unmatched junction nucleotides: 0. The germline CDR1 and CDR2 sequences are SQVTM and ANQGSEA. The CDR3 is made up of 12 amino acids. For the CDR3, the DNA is TGCAGCGTTGGGACTAGCGGCTACGAGCAGTACTTC. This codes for CSVGTSGYEQYF.

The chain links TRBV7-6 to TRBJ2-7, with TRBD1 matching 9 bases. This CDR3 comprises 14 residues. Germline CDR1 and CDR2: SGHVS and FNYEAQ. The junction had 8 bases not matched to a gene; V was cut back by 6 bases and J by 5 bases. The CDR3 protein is CASRTGTGTDEQYF. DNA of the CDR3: TGTGCCAGCAGAACCGGGACAGGGACCGACGAGCAGTACTTC.

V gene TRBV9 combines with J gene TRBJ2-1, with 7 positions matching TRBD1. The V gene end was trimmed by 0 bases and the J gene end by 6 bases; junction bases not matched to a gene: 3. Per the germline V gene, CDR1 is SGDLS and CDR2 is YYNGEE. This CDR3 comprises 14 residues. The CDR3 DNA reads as TGTGCCAGCAGCGTAGTGGGACAGTCCAATGAGCAGTTCTTC. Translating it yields CASSVVGQSNEQFF.

The CDR3 region has the DNA TGTGCCAGCAGCCGGCAACTAGGGTCGTCTTCCGGGGAGCTGTTTTTT. The encoded protein is CASSRQLGSSSGELFF. The chain joins TRBV3-1 to TRBJ2-2, with D possibly TRBD2 on 5 matching bases. V was pared by 4 bases and J by 6 bases, with 18 bases between. The CDR3 is made up of 16 amino acids. Per the germline V gene, CDR1 is LGHDT and CDR2 is YNNKEL (reference sequence).

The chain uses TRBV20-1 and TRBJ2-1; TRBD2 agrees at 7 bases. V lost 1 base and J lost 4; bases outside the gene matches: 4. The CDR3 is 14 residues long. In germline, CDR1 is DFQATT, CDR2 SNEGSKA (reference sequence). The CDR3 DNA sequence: TGCAGTGCTAGAGTTGGCGGGAGTTACAATGAGCAGTTCTTC. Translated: CSARVGGSYNEQFF.

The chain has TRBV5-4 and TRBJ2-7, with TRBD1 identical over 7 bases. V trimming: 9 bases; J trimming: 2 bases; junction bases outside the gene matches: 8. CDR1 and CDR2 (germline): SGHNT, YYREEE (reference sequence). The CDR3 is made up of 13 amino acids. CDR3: CAMQTGPTYEQYF. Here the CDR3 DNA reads TGTGCCATGCAGACAGGGCCCACCTACGAGCAGTACTTC.

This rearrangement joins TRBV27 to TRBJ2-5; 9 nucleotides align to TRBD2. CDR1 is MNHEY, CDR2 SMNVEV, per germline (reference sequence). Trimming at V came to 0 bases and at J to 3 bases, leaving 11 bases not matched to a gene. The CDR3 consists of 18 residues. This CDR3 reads CASSLSSGSVRGEETQYF. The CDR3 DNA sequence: TGTGCCAGCAGTTTATCTAGCGGGAGTGTCAGAGGTGAAGAGACCCAGTACTTC.

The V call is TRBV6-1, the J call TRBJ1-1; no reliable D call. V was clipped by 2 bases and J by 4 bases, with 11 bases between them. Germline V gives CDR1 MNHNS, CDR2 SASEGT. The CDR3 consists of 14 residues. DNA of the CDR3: TGTGCCAGCAGTGAACTTACGGGGAGCACTGAAGCTTTCTTT. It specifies CASSELTGSTEAFF.

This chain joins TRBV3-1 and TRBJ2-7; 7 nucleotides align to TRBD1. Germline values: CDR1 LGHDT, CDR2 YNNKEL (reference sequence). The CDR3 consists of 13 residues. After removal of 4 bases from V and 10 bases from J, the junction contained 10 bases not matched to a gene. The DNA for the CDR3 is TGTGCCAGCAGCCGCGATACCGGGACAGAACAGTACTTC. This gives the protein CASSRDTGTEQYF.